This paragraph covers one T cell receptor (beta chain) sequence. Germline assignment: CDR1 SGHRS and CDR2 YFSETQ. V trimming: 4 bases; J trimming: 8 bases; junction bases outside the gene matches: 11. This CDR3 comprises 15 residues. The data originate from a study of blood T cell repertoires in COVID-19. Repertoires were generated with immunoSEQ multiplex PCR, while TCRdb's copy carries only in-frame clones and drops some. The repertoire has some 250,000 clones, approximately 85% of them found once; the top ten carry under 2.5%. The rearrangement joins TRBV5-1 to TRBJ2-1; TRBD1 agrees at 8 bases. The sequencing sample was made of PBMCs or T cells enriched from blood (not recorded which). This clonotype was obtained from a woman aged 45-65 years who had recovered from COVID-19. The CDR3 coding sequence is TGCGCCAGCAGCCTATGGACAGGGCTGGTCGATGAGCAGTTCTTC. This translates into CASSLWTGLVDEQFF.